This TCR beta chain was identified in a study of T cells after yellow fever vaccination. Study-wide findings and caveats: Booster samples showed a return of most primary-vaccination clones (about 96% CD4, 85% to 90% CD8).

TCRdb processed the 5' RACE reads anew with MiXCR; each CDR3 protein has one entry. The sample contains 300,000 to 400,000 distinct CDR3 sequences, 8.7% of which appear only once. The CDR3 is 13 residues long. Per germline, CDR1 SSHAT and CDR2 FNYEAQ (reference sequence). Ten or more counts support this clonotype. The antigen is not known. Mismatch with germline at one junction end may stem from a read error. The receptor was derived from a man aged 18 to 29 who received the YFV17D yellow fever vaccine. Specimen: PBMCs, collected on the day of the first yellow fever vaccination. The rearrangement joins TRBV7-7 to TRBJ2-5, with D tentatively TRBD1 (6 bases). The CDR3 reads CASSLGARETQYF. The CDR3 DNA sequence: TGTGCTAGCAGCCTGGGGGCGCGAGAGACCCAGTACTTC.